This TCR beta chain was identified in a study of tumor and adjacent non-tumor tissue in lung cancer. About the research overall: The patients, around 11 men and roughly 5 women, were about 30 to 76 with stage I to III disease. Findings of the study overall: Tumor tissue had significantly higher TCR diversity than normal lung.

As regards this clonotype: As yet, its antigen is unknown.

The library came from three nested PCR rounds adapted from ARM-PCR protocols. Each CDR3 protein gets one entry after TCRdb re-called the multiplex PCR reads with MiXCR. The repertoire consists of about 200,000 distinct CDR3 sequences, with over 55% occurring once and the leading ten covering around 25%. RNA was extracted from bulk tissue without any cell sorting. The specimen sequenced was lung tumor tissue. This sequence was found in a man in his fifties or sixties with non-small cell lung cancer.

CDR3 amino acids: CASGSYRATGPQHF. The CDR3 DNA sequence: TGTGCTAGTGGTTCCTACAGGGCGACAGGGCCACAGCATTTT. The chain carries TRBV12-5 and TRBJ1-5, with TRBD1 matching over 7 bases. The CDR3 runs 14 residues. Germline V CDR1 and CDR2: LGHNT, FRNRAP. The V and J ends lost 4 bases and 13 bases, in that order; junction bases with no gene match: 13.